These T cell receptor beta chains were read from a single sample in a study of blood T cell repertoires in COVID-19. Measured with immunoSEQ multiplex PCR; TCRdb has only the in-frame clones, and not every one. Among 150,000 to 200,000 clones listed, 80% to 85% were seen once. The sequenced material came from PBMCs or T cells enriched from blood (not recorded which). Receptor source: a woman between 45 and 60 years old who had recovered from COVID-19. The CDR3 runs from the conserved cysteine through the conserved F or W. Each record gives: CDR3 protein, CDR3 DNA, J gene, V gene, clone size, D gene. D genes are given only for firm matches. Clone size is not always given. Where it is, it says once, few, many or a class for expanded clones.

CASSLVVGGSLSYEQYF	TGTGCCAGCAGCTTAGTGGTAGGCGGGAGTCTCTCCTACGAGCAGTACTTC	TRBJ2-7	TRBV7-2	.	TRBD2
CASSFQGNSYNSPLHF	TGTGCCAGCAGCTTTCAGGGTAACTCCTATAATTCACCCCTCCACTTT	TRBJ1-6	TRBV9	.	.
CASSLEGGTQFF	TGTGCCAGCAGTTTGGAGGGCGGGACCCAGTTCTTC	TRBJ2-1	TRBV28	few	.
CASSFTGQGASEQYF	TGCGCCAGCAGCTTTACGGGACAGGGGGCTTCCGAGCAGTACTTC	TRBJ2-7	TRBV5-1	.	TRBD1
CASSQPGAGYGYTF	TGTGCCAGCAGCCAACCAGGGGCCGGCTATGGCTACACCTTC	TRBJ1-2	TRBV3-1/TRBV3-2	.	.
CASSEGQWYGYTF	TGTGCCAGCTCAGAAGGACAGTGGTATGGCTACACCTTC	TRBJ1-2	TRBV18	.	.
CASSLVSGKETQYF	TGCGCCAGCAGCTTGGTCAGCGGTAAAGAGACCCAGTACTTC	TRBJ2-5	TRBV5-1	.	.
CASSFGQLYGYTF	TGTGCCAGCAGTTTCGGACAGCTCTATGGCTACACCTTC	TRBJ1-2	TRBV6-2/TRBV6-3	.	.
CATTDRGRDPQHF	TGTGCCACTACGGACAGGGGAAGAGACCCCCAGCATTTT	TRBJ1-5	TRBV19	once	TRBD1
CASSQGQGGQPQHF	TGTGCCAGCAGCCAAGGTCAGGGAGGGCAGCCCCAGCATTTT	TRBJ1-5	TRBV3-1/TRBV3-2	.	.
CASSVGLGTSWPNEQFF	TGTGCCAGCAGCGTAGGGTTGGGGACTAGCTGGCCCAATGAGCAGTTCTTC	TRBJ2-1	TRBV9	.	TRBD2
CASSRRGSNQPQHF	TGTGCCAGCAGCCGCAGGGGGAGCAATCAGCCCCAGCATTTT	TRBJ1-5	TRBV7-9	.	TRBD1
CASSQVSSGRQFF	TGTGCCAGCAGCCAAGTCTCTAGCGGTCGGCAGTTCTTC	TRBJ2-1	TRBV3-1/TRBV3-2	.	TRBD2
CATAPGADSYNEQFF	TGCGCCACCGCTCCAGGGGCAGACTCCTACAATGAGCAGTTCTTC	TRBJ2-1	TRBV5-1	.	.
CSAPELAGGSNEQFF	TGCAGCGCGCCTGAACTAGCGGGAGGATCCAATGAGCAGTTCTTC	TRBJ2-1	TRBV29-1	once	TRBD2
CASSYGQANRNSPLHF	TGTGCCAGCAGTTACGGGCAGGCAAACCGAAATTCACCCCTCCACTTT	TRBJ1-6	TRBV6-5	.	.
CASSQGVGNQPQHF	TGTGCCAGCTCACAGGGAGTTGGCAATCAGCCCCAGCATTTT	TRBJ1-5	TRBV18	.	.
CASSEARVQPQHF	TGTGCCAGCAGTGAAGCGCGGGTTCAGCCCCAGCATTTT	TRBJ1-5	TRBV2	.	.
CSASVFGSTDTQYF	TGCAGTGCTAGTGTTTTCGGGAGCACAGATACGCAGTATTTT	TRBJ2-3	TRBV20-1	.	.
CASSERGKTEAFF	TGCGCCAGCAGTGAGCGGGGGAAAACTGAAGCTTTCTTT	TRBJ1-1	TRBV10-2	.	.
CASSTGEVSNQPQHF	TGTGCCAGTAGCACAGGGGAAGTCAGCAATCAGCCCCAGCATTTT	TRBJ1-5	TRBV19	.	TRBD1
CASGGGTLRETQYF	TGTGCCAGTGGGGGAGGGACACTCCGAGAGACCCAGTACTTC	TRBJ2-5	TRBV19	once	.
CASSVTSGRASGELFF	TGTGCCAGCAGCGTCACTAGCGGGAGGGCCTCCGGGGAGCTGTTTTTT	TRBJ2-2	TRBV9	.	TRBD2
CASSSSFSGGAVVGTQYF	TGCGCCAGCAGCTCCTCATTTAGCGGGGGGGCGGTTGTTGGTACGCAGTATTTT	TRBJ2-3	TRBV5-1	.	TRBD2
CASSPLRDGETQYF	TGTGCTAGCAGCCCCCTCAGGGATGGAGAGACCCAGTACTTC	TRBJ2-5	TRBV7-7	.	.
CASSWGQGTGELFF	TGTGCCAGCTCGTGGGGGCAAGGCACCGGGGAGCTGTTTTTT	TRBJ2-2	TRBV18	.	.
CASSQEEGGLGLAGYNEQFF	TGCGCCAGCAGCCAAGAGGAGGGGGGGTTAGGACTAGCGGGGTACAATGAGCAGTTCTTC	TRBJ2-1	TRBV4-1	.	TRBD2
CASSYSSSRDTDTQYF	TGTGCCAGCAGTTACTCGTCAAGTCGAGACACAGATACGCAGTATTTT	TRBJ2-3	TRBV6-2/TRBV6-3	.	.
CASTPSAGGPGSYTQYF	TGTGCCAGTACTCCATCAGCGGGGGGGCCGGGTTCGTATACGCAGTATTTT	TRBJ2-3	TRBV19	.	TRBD2
CASSYGSDNIETQYF	TGTGCCAGCAGTTACGGGTCAGACAACATCGAGACCCAGTACTTC	TRBJ2-5	TRBV6-2/TRBV6-3	.	.
CASSYGQSETQYF	TGTGCCAGCAGTTACGGGCAATCAGAGACCCAGTACTTC	TRBJ2-5	TRBV6-2/TRBV6-3	.	.
CASSYPENYGYTF	TGTGCCAGCAGTTACCCCGAGAACTATGGCTACACCTTC	TRBJ1-2	TRBV6-6	.	.
CASRRTSGSGELFF	TGTGCCAGCAGGCGGACTAGCGGGAGCGGGGAGCTGTTTTTT	TRBJ2-2	TRBV28	once	TRBD2
CATTGVGLTEAFF	TGTGCCACCACAGGGGTAGGGCTGACTGAAGCTTTCTTT	TRBJ1-1	TRBV27	few	TRBD1
CATSDSLYSNQPQHF	TGTGCCACCTCGGACAGCCTATATAGCAATCAGCCCCAGCATTTT	TRBJ1-5	TRBV19	.	.
CASSRDSNYNEQFF	TGCGCCAGCAGCCGGGACTCGAATTACAATGAGCAGTTCTTC	TRBJ2-1	TRBV4-1	once	.
CASNLRQGSGNTIYF	TGTGCCAGCAACCTTCGCCAGGGATCTGGAAACACCATATATTTT	TRBJ1-3	TRBV2	.	.
CASSLDRIGAGELFF	TGTGCCAGCAGCCTAGACAGGATTGGGGCCGGGGAGCTGTTTTTT	TRBJ2-2	TRBV7-3	once	.
CASSDGFRLNFYSNQPQHF	TGTGCCAGCAGTGACGGGTTCCGCCTAAATTTCTATAGCAATCAGCCCCAGCATTTT	TRBJ1-5	TRBV28	.	.
CATSRGQNTEAFF	TGTGCCACCAGCAGGGGACAGAACACTGAAGCTTTCTTT	TRBJ1-1	TRBV15	.	.
CSVVDRLGAHGYTF	TGCAGCGTTGTCGACAGGTTGGGGGCCCATGGCTACACCTTC	TRBJ1-2	TRBV29-1	.	.
CASSRPGLNYGYTF	TGTGCCAGCAGCCGGCCAGGCCTCAACTATGGCTACACCTTC	TRBJ1-2	TRBV7-2	.	.
CASSPFQGATEAFF	TGTGCCAGCTCACCTTTTCAGGGGGCTACTGAAGCTTTCTTT	TRBJ1-1	TRBV18	.	TRBD1
CAISLDGNYEQYF	TGTGCCATCAGTCTTGACGGGAACTACGAGCAGTACTTC	TRBJ2-7	TRBV10-3	once	.
CSGGSGHTQYF	TGCAGCGGTGGCAGTGGGCATACGCAGTATTTT	TRBJ2-3	TRBV29-1	.	.
CASSLGGQRTNEQFF	TGTGCCAGCAGCTTAGGGGGACAGAGGACCAATGAGCAGTTCTTC	TRBJ2-1	TRBV7-2	.	TRBD1
CASSWDDRRHYGYTF	TGTGCCAGCAGCTGGGACGACAGGCGTCACTATGGCTACACCTTC	TRBJ1-2	TRBV5-6	.	.
CASRTGQGQISPGANVLTF	TGTGCCAGTAGGACTGGACAGGGACAGATAAGTCCTGGGGCCAACGTCCTGACTTTC	TRBJ2-6	TRBV19	.	TRBD1
CSVENPARRDGYTF	TGCAGCGTTGAAAACCCAGCCCGGAGGGATGGCTACACCTTC	TRBJ1-2	TRBV29-1	.	.
CASSRGGRTEAFF	TGTGCCAGCAGCCGGGGAGGCAGGACTGAAGCTTTCTTT	TRBJ1-1	TRBV3-1/TRBV3-2	.	.
CSASSYKGGYGYTF	TGCAGTGCTAGTTCTTATAAAGGGGGCTATGGCTACACCTTC	TRBJ1-2	TRBV20-1	.	.
CASSPPGQDFPDREAFF	TGTGCCAGCTCACCTCCCGGACAGGATTTCCCCGATCGTGAAGCTTTCTTT	TRBJ1-1	TRBV18	.	TRBD1
CASSLAGLAEALAKNIQYF	TGTGCCAGCAGCTTAGCCGGCCTAGCGGAGGCCCTAGCCAAAAACATTCAGTACTTC	TRBJ2-4	TRBV7-2	.	TRBD2
CAISVLAGGLYGYTF	TGTGCCATCAGTGTTCTGGCAGGGGGCCTCTATGGCTACACCTTC	TRBJ1-2	TRBV10-3	.	TRBD1
CASSLRTADTQYF	TGTGCCAGCAGTTTACGAACGGCAGATACGCAGTATTTT	TRBJ2-3	TRBV12-3/TRBV12-4	few	.